This T cell receptor beta chain emerged from a study of blood T cell repertoires in COVID-19 (dated by TCRdb to about 2020). As for the study more broadly: The collaborator samples originated in the United States, Italy and Spain and spanned the acute and convalescent phases of COVID-19. The prospective study material was composed of cDNA or gDNA derived from T cells, B-cell-depleted T cells, or PBMCs. Subjects who had been exposed to COVID-19, were actively infected with it, or had recovered from it provided the deeply sampled blood TCRbeta repertoires that made up the dataset. The repertoires were made available in a free public database intended to serve as a resource for research on the immune response to SARS-CoV-2. Samples came from the ongoing ImmuneRACE study (first 160 participants) plus 1,254 subjects from 6 global collaborators. A de-identified subject ID, COVID-19 status, age in years and sex were almost always included in the sample metadata. HLA class I and class II types, where available, came from metadata supplied by the sample provider rather than from assay-based typing.

Samples from volunteer blood donors who had recovered from COVID-19 were contributed by a second Seattle source. The collaborating institutions used their own protocols to collect whole blood in K2EDTA tubes. For TCRbeta analysis, collaborators shipped samples as frozen whole blood, isolated PBMCs, or DNA extracted from either of those sample types. TCRbeta CDR3 regions were amplified from genomic DNA by means of the immunoSEQ Assay, a bias-controlled multiplex PCR. In the authors' own workflow: Within the assay, amplification of reference gene primers was used to estimate how many nucleated cells each sample contained. Sequence reads were collapsed and filtered to measure the absolute abundance of every unique TCRbeta CDR3 rearrangement. For each sample, productive Simpson clonality was calculated by taking the square root of Simpson's diversity index across productive rearrangements. What TCRdb holds here is the immuneACCESS table cut down to in-frame rearrangements. Part of the clones is not present; checked against another copy, under half of the missing clones reflect an unresolved V gene, and the others are unexplained. That table gives V, J and clone size, and the DNA gave D and trimming. The sample table records a few hundred thousand clones; 80% to 90% of these occur just once. The top ten clones comprise approximately 4.6% of the sample.

About this clone itself: The antigen this receptor binds is unknown. No quality values exist for individual bases; no much larger clone is one base distant.

Findings and caveats that apply to the study as a whole: The quantity of clinical and demographic metadata differed by source and by participant and was supplied without curation.

The source is a woman in her thirties or forties who had recovered from COVID-19. The sequenced sample was peripheral blood.

The CDR3 corresponds to CASSLGQGTGELFF. The DNA reads as follows: TGTGCCAGCAGCTTGGGACAGGGGACCGGGGAGCTGTTTTTT. Recombination linked TRBV5-4 to TRBJ2-2; 8 central bases correspond to TRBD1. From the cysteine through the phenylalanine, the CDR3 covers 14 amino acids. The only DNA kept is the CDR3, 42 bases in frame from the first base. In the germline V gene (reference sequence), CDR1 corresponds to SGHNT and CDR2 to YYREEE. Relative to germline, V is missing 0 bases and J is missing 5 bases, with 0 bases of the junction outside any gene match.